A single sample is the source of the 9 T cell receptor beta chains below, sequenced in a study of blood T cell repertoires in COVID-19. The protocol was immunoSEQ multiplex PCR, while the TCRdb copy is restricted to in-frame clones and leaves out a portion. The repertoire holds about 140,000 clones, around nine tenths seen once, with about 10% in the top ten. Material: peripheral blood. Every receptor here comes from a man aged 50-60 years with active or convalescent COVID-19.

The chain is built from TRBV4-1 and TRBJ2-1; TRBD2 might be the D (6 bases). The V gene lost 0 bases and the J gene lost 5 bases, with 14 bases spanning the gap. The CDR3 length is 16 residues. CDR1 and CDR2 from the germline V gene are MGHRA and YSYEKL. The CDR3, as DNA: TGCGCCAGCAGCCAAGATGGGCGGGATAGAAACAATGAGCAGTTCTTC. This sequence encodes CASSQDGRDRNNEQFF.

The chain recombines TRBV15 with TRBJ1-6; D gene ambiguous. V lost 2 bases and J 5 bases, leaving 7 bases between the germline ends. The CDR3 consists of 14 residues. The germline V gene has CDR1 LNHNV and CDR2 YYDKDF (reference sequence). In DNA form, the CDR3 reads TGTGCCACCAGCAGACAGGCAAATAATTCACCCCTCCACTTT. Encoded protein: CATSRQANNSPLHF.

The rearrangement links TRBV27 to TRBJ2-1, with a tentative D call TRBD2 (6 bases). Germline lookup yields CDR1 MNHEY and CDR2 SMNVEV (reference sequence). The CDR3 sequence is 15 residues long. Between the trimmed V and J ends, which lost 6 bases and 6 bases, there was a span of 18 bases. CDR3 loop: CASSLRQIGGNEQFF. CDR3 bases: TGTGCCAGCAGCCTAAGACAGATCGGGGGCAATGAGCAGTTCTTC.

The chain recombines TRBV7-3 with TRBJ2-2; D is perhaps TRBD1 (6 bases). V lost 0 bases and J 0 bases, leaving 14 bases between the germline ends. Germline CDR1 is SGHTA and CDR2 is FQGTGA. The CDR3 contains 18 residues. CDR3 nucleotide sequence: TGTGCCAGCAGCTTAACTGCCCGCACAGGGTCGAACACCGGGGAGCTGTTTTTT. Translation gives CASSLTARTGSNTGELFF.

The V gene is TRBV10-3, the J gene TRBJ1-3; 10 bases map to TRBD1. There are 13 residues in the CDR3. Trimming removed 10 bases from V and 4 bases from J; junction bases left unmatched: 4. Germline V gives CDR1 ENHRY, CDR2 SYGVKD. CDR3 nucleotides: TGTGCCAGCGGACAGGGGGGCGGAAACACCATATATTTT. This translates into CASGQGGGNTIYF.

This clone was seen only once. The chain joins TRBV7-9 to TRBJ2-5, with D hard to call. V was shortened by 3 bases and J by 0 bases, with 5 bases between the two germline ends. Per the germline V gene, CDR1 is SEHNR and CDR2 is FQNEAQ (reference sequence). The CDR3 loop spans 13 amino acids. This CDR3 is CASSLAHQETQYF. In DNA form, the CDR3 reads TGTGCCAGCAGCTTGGCCCACCAAGAGACCCAGTACTTC.

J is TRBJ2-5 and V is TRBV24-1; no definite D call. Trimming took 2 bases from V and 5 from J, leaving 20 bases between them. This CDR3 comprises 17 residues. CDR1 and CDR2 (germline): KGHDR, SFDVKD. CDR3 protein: CATSDSRPTPRRETQYF. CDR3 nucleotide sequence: TGTGCCACCAGTGATTCCCGACCGACCCCACGGCGGGAGACCCAGTACTTC.

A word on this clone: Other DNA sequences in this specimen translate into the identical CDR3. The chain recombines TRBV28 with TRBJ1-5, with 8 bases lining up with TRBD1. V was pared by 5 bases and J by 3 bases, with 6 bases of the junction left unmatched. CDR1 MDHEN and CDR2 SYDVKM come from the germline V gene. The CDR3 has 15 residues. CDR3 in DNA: TGTGCCAGCAGTCGTGGGACAGGAGTCAATCAGCCCCAGCATTTT. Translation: CASSRGTGVNQPQHF.

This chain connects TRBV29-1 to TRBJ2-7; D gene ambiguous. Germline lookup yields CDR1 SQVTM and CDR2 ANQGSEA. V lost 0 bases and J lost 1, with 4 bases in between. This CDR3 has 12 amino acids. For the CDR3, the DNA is TGCAGCGTTGAAGACGGTTCCTACGAGCAGTACTTC. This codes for CSVEDGSYEQYF.